A single sample gave rise to the 5 T cell receptor beta chains below, sequenced in a study of identifying expanded T cells in peripheral blood. The data were produced by immunoSEQ multiplex PCR, yet TCRdb's version contains in-frame clones alone and is incomplete. This sample carries some 91,000 clones, roughly 88% of them seen once, and the ten largest clones take roughly 4%. Sequenced input: blood. The receptor set was obtained from a person aged 18 to 70 in good health.

The rearrangement joins TRBV9 to TRBJ1-6; D is unresolved. The CDR3 has 13 amino acids. V gave up 4 bases and J gave up 7 bases, with 9 bases separating them. Germline CDR1 and CDR2: SGDLS and YYNGEE. This CDR3 reads CASSQPGNSPLHF. The CDR3 nucleotides are TGTGCCAGCAGCCAACCTGGGAATTCACCCCTCCACTTT.

The gene calls are TRBV4-1 and TRBJ1-6, with 9 nucleotides matching TRBD1. Germline CDR1 is MGHRA and CDR2 is YSYEKL. CDR3 length: 15 residues. J was trimmed by 8 bases and V by 4 bases; bases with no gene match: 6. The CDR3 DNA follows: TGCGCCAGCAGCCCGGGACAGGGCAACTATTCACCCCTCCACTTT. This codes for CASSPGQGNYSPLHF.

The rearrangement links TRBV6-6 to TRBJ2-4; no clear D. The CDR3 has 15 residues. Trimming left V 0 bases short and J 0 bases short, with 6 bases between. Germline assignment: CDR1 MNHNY and CDR2 SVGAGI (reference sequence). CDR3 nucleotide sequence: TGTGCCAGCAGTTACTCATCCCTAGCCAAAAACATTCAGTACTTC. Residues: CASSYSSLAKNIQYF.

The V gene is TRBV7-2, the J gene TRBJ2-7; D not resolved. The CDR3 is 12 residues long. Between the trimmed V and J ends, which lost 7 bases and 2 bases, there was a span of 9 bases. Germline V lookup: CDR1 SGHTA, CDR2 FQGNSA. CDR3 loop: CASTSRAYEQYF. The CDR3 DNA reads as TGTGCCAGCACCTCTCGGGCCTACGAGCAGTACTTC.

This clone was found once. This chain joins TRBV7-9 and TRBJ2-1; 8 positions agree with TRBD1. The CDR3 is 13 residues long. J gave up 6 bases and V 4 bases, and 2 bases lay outside the gene matches. Germline CDR1 reads SEHNR; CDR2 reads FQNEAQ (reference sequence). The CDR3 region has the DNA TGTGCCAGCAGCTCAACAGGGGGCAATGAGCAGTTCTTC. It codes for CASSSTGGNEQFF.